The 6 T cell receptor beta chains below were found in one sample sequenced in a study of response to subunit inactivated influenza vaccine. TCRdb reprocessed the RT-PCR reads via MiXCR and lists one record per CDR3 protein. The data hold about 650,000 distinct CDR3 sequences, with 15% to 19% observed a single time. The starting material was PBMCs from blood, obtained about 11 days after vaccination. These receptor sequences come from a man between 45 and 60 years old who received an inactivated influenza vaccine.

The chain links TRBV29-1 to TRBJ1-1, with TRBD1 matching 10 bases. The V gene's germline CDR1 is SQVTM and CDR2 ANQGSEA. The junction had 6 bases not matched to a gene; V was cut back by 6 bases and J by 5 bases. The CDR3 loop spans 13 amino acids. The CDR3: CSVVPGQGTEAFF. The CDR3 DNA reads TGCAGCGTCGTCCCGGGACAGGGGACTGAAGCTTTCTTT.

This clonotype appeared many times. The chain joins TRBV6-2 or TRBV6-3 to TRBJ2-1, with 11 bases fitting TRBD2. The CDR3 consists of 16 residues. The ends lost 4 bases at V and 5 bases at J; junction bases unmatched: 7. Germline V gene data show CDR1 as MNHEY and CDR2 as SVGEGT. CDR3 DNA sequence: TGTGCCAGCAGTTCACTAGCGGGAGCTTTAAACAATGAGCAGTTCTTC. Protein product: CASSSLAGALNNEQFF.

This rearrangement joins TRBV7-2 to TRBJ1-1; D is perhaps TRBD1 (5 bases). This CDR3 is built from 14 residues. Germline lookup yields CDR1 SGHTA and CDR2 FQGNSA. Trimming stripped 5 bases from V and 0 bases from J, with 10 bases between. For the CDR3, the DNA is TGTGCCAGCAGCCGTGGACACCTGAACACTGAAGCTTTCTTT. Its translation: CASSRGHLNTEAFF.

This clonotype appeared many times. The genes are TRBV5-1 and TRBJ2-1; TRBD2 matches at 8 bases. The ends lost 4 bases at V and 6 bases at J; junction bases unmatched: 9. The CDR3 covers 15 residues. CDR1 is SGHRS, CDR2 YFSETQ, per germline. Written as DNA, the CDR3 is TGCGCCAGCAGCACAAGCGGGAGAGAAAGCAATGAGCAGTTCTTC. Its protein product is CASSTSGRESNEQFF.

The chain carries TRBV6-1 and TRBJ2-7; 7 bases are shared with TRBD1. This CDR3 has 14 residues. CDR1 is MNHNS and CDR2 is SASEGT in the germline V gene. J was trimmed by 3 bases and V by 5 bases; bases with no gene match: 7. The CDR3 nucleotides are TGTGCCAGCAGTCCAGAGACAGGGATCTACGAGCAGTACTTC. Its translation is CASSPETGIYEQYF.

This clonotype occurred a few times. The chain links TRBV20-1 to TRBJ2-3; TRBD2 agrees at 12 bases. V dropped 2 bases and J dropped 3; count of bases not matched to a gene: 6. This CDR3 is 16 amino acids long. Per germline, CDR1 DFQATT and CDR2 SNEGSKA (reference sequence). This CDR3 reads CSARQPTSGRTDTQYF. The CDR3, as DNA: TGCAGTGCTAGACAACCCACTAGCGGGAGGACAGATACGCAGTATTTT.